These T cell receptor beta chains were read from a single sample in a study of blood T cell repertoires in COVID-19. Sequenced by immunoSEQ multiplex PCR; TCRdb stores in-frame clones only, minus some. The table lists 150,000 to 200,000 clones, about 83% of them singletons. Sequenced input: peripheral blood. The receptors shown here come from a man aged 55 to 70 with acute or convalescent COVID-19. Both conserved end residues are part of each CDR3. A D gene is named only where the DNA matches it firmly. Clone size appears in some rows only: once, few, many, or a class for an expanded clone.

cdr3_length,clone_size,d_call,j_call,v_call,cdr3_nt,cdr3_aa
14,NA,TRBD1,TRBJ2-2,TRBV27,TGTGCCAGCAGTCCACGACAGGGAACCGGGGAGCTGTTTTTT,CASSPRQGTGELFF
15,few,NA,TRBJ1-5,TRBV30,TGTGCCTGGTTCCGAGGAACAGGGCTTAATCAGCCCCAGCATTTT,CAWFRGTGLNQPQHF
13,NA,NA,TRBJ1-2,TRBV10-3,TGTGCCATCAGTGAGTCAAGCGTTTATGGCTACACCTTC,CAISESSVYGYTF
10,NA,NA,TRBJ2-1,TRBV29-1,TGCAGCGGGGACATAAATGAGCAGTTCTTC,CSGDINEQFF
15,NA,NA,TRBJ1-2,TRBV5-4,TGTGCCAGCAGTCCGAGACACAAAGTGAACTATGGCTACACCTTC,CASSPRHKVNYGYTF
15,NA,TRBD1,TRBJ1-5,TRBV27,TGTGCCAGCAGTTCCCTTGGACAGGGAAGACAGCCCCAGCATTTT,CASSSLGQGRQPQHF
18,NA,NA,TRBJ1-2,TRBV6-2/TRBV6-3,TGTGCCAGCAGTTATGTTATAGGGGACTCAAGATCGAGCTATGGCTACACCTTC,CASSYVIGDSRSSYGYTF
12,NA,NA,TRBJ2-1,TRBV2,TGTGCCAGCAGTGAACAGGCTGAAGAGCAGTTCTTC,CASSEQAEEQFF
18,NA,TRBD1,TRBJ2-1,TRBV5-1,TGCGCCAGCAGCCAAACAGGGACAGGGTTTACCGCCTACAATGAGCAGTTCTTC,CASSQTGTGFTAYNEQFF
17,NA,TRBD2,TRBJ2-3,TRBV14,TGTGCCAGCAGCCCGTCCGGACTAGCGGGTAACTCAGATACGCAGTATTTT,CASSPSGLAGNSDTQYF
13,NA,NA,TRBJ1-5,TRBV3-1/TRBV3-2,TGTGCCAGCAGGGCCTCACAGGGAGAGCCCCAGCATTTT,CASRASQGEPQHF
13,NA,TRBD1,TRBJ1-2,TRBV10-2,TGCGCCAGCAGGGACAGGGGGCCCTATGGCTACACCTTC,CASRDRGPYGYTF
15,NA,TRBD1,TRBJ2-1,TRBV9,TGTGCCAGCAGCGGGGGACAGGGGGCCTCGAATGAGCAGTTCTTC,CASSGGQGASNEQFF
15,NA,NA,TRBJ1-1,TRBV19,TGTGCCAGTAGTATAATCACCCCACTTCGGACTGAAGCTTTCTTT,CASSIITPLRTEAFF
11,many,NA,TRBJ2-7,TRBV28,TGTGCCAGCAGCACCTACTACGAGCAGTACTTC,CASSTYYEQYF
11,NA,NA,TRBJ1-1,TRBV4-1,TGCGCCAGCAGCCGTGGCCCTGAAGCTTTCTTT,CASSRGPEAFF
17,few,TRBD1,TRBJ2-7,TRBV6-2/TRBV6-3,TGTGCCAGCAGTTACGATAGGACAGGGGGCGTCCCCTACGAGCAGTACTTC,CASSYDRTGGVPYEQYF
15,NA,TRBD1,TRBJ2-4,TRBV5-6,TGTGCCAGCAGCTTGGGCGGACAGGGATGGGACATTCAGTACTTC,CASSLGGQGWDIQYF
12,NA,TRBD1,TRBJ2-1,TRBV19,TGTGCCAGTAGTTACAGGGGTCATGAGCAGTTCTTC,CASSYRGHEQFF
16,NA,TRBD1,TRBJ1-1,TRBV9,TGTGCCAGCAGCCTTCGACTTGGGGGACAGCACACTGAAGCTTTCTTT,CASSLRLGGQHTEAFF
14,once,TRBD1,TRBJ2-3,TRBV7-3,TGTGCCAGCAGCTTAACACAGGGGATAGATACGCAGTATTTT,CASSLTQGIDTQYF
14,NA,NA,TRBJ2-2,TRBV3-1/TRBV3-2,TGTGCCAGCAGACCTTGGGCTAACACCGGGGAGCTGTTTTTT,CASRPWANTGELFF
14,NA,NA,TRBJ2-3,TRBV2,TGTGCCAGCAGTGGCAGGGAAGTAACAGATACGCAGTATTTT,CASSGREVTDTQYF